This T cell receptor beta chain was recovered during a study of Graves' ophthalmopathy and Graves' hyperthyroidism. RNA transcripts were the source from which TCR beta CDR3 regions were amplified. RT-PCR in the first round used HTBI primers; a second-round multiplex PCR followed. Each CDR3 protein is one row after TCRdb ran MiXCR on the multiplex PCR reads. The sample has roughly 400,000 distinct CDR3 sequences, about 16% seen once. In this sample, this clonotype turned up many times. The CDR3 covers 13 residues. The germline V and J ends were trimmed by 6 bases and 2 bases, with 13 bases remaining between them. Germline-derived CDR1 and CDR2 are SQVTM and ANQGSEA.

The chain recombines TRBV29-1 with TRBJ1-2, with a weak D call TRBD1 (6 bases). The sequenced material came from peripheral blood. This sequence originates from a young woman with stable Graves' hyperthyroidism. The CDR3 region has the DNA TGCAGCGTCCGTCTACAGGGAAACTATGGCTACACCTTC. Amino acid sequence: CSVRLQGNYGYTF.